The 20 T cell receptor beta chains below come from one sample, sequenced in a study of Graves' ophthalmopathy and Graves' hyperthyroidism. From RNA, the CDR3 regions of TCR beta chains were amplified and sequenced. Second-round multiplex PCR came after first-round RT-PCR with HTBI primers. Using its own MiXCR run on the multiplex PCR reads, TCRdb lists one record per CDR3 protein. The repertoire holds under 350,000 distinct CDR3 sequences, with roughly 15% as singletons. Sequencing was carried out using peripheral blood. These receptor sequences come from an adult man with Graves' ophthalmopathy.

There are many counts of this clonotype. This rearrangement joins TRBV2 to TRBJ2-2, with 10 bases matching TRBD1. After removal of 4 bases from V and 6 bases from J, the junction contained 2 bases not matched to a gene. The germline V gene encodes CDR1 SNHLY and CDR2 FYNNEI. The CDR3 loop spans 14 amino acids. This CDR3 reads CASSAGTGAGELFF. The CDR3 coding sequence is TGTGCCAGCAGTGCCGGGACAGGGGCCGGGGAGCTGTTTTTT.

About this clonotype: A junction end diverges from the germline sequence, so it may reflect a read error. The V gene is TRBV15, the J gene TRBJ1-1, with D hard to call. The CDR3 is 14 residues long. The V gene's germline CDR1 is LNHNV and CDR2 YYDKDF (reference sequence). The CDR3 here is CATSRQQLNTEAYF. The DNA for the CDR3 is TGTGCCACCAGCAGACAGCAGCTGAACACTGAAGCTTACTTT. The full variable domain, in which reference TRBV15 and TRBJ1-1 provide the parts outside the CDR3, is DAMVIQNPRYQVTQFGKPVTLSCSQTLNHNVMYWYQQKSSQAPKLLFHYYDKDFNNEADTPDNFQSRRPNTSFCFLDIRSPGLGDTAMYLCATSRQQLNTEAYFGQGTRLTVV.

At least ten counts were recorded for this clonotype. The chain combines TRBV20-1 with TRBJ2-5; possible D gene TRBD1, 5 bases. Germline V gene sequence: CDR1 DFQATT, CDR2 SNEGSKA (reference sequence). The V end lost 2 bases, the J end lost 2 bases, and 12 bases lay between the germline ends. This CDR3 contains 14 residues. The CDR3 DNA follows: TGCAGTGCTAGAAGACAGATACCACAAGAGACCCAGTACTTC. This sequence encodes CSARRQIPQETQYF.

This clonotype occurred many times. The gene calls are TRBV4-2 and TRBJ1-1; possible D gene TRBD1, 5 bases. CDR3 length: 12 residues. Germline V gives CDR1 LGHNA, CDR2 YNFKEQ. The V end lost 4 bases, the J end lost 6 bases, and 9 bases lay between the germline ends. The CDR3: CASSLAGAEAFF. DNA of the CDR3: TGTGCCAGCAGCCTAGCGGGGGCTGAAGCTTTCTTT.

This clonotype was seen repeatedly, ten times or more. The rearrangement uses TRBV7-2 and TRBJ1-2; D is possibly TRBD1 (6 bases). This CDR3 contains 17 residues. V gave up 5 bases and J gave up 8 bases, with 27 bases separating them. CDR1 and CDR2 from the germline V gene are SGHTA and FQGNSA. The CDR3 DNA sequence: TGTGCCAGCAGCCCCCGTCAGGGGCGCGAAGGGGGGCGGGGCTACACCTTC. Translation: CASSPRQGREGGRGYTF.

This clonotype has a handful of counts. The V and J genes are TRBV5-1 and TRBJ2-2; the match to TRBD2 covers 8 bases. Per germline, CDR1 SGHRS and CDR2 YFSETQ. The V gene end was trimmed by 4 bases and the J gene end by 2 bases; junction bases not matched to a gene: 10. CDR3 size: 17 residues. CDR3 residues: CASSPEVAGTNTGELFF. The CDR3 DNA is TGCGCCAGCAGCCCCGAAGTAGCGGGAACAAACACCGGGGAGCTGTTTTTT.

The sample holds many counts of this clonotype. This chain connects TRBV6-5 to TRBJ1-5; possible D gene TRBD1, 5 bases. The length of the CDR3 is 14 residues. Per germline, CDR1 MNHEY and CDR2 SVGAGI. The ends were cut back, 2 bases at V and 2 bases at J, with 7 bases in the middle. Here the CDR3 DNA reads TGTGCCAGCAGTTACGCGGGGGGCAATCAGCCCCAGCATTTT. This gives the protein CASSYAGGNQPQHF.

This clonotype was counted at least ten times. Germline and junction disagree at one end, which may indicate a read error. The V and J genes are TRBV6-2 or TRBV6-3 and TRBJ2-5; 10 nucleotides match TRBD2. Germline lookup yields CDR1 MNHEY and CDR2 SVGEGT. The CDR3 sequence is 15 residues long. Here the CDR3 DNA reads TGTGCCAGCGCGACCAAGCGGGAGGGCTCGGAGACCCGGTACTTC. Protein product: CASATKREGSETRYF.

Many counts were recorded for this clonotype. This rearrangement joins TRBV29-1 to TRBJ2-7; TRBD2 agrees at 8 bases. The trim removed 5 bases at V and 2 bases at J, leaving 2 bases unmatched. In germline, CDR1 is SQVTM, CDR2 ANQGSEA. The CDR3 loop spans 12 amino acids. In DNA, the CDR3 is TGCAGCGTTCGGACTAGCACCTACGAGCAGTACTTC. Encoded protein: CSVRTSTYEQYF.

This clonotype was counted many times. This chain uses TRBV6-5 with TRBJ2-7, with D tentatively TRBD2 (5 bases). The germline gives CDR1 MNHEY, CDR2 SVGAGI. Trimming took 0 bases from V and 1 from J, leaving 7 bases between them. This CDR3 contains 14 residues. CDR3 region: CASSYSWRSYEQYF. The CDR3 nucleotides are TGTGCCAGCAGTTACTCGTGGAGGTCCTACGAGCAGTACTTC.

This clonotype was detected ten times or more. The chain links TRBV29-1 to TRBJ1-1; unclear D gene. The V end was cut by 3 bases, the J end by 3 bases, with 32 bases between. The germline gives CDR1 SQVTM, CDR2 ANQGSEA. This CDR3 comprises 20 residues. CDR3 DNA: TGCAGCGTTGACCCCCGAGGTTCTCCCGTCGGGCGAAAATGGCACACTGAAGCTTTCTTT. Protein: CSVDPRGSPVGRKWHTEAFF.

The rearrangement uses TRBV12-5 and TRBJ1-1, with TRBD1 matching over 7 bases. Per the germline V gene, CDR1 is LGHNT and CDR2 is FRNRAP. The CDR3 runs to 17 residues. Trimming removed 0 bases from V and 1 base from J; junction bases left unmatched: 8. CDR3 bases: TGTGCTAGTGGTTTGGTACTAGGGGACAGAAGGAACACTGAAGCTTTCTTT. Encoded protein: CASGLVLGDRRNTEAFF.

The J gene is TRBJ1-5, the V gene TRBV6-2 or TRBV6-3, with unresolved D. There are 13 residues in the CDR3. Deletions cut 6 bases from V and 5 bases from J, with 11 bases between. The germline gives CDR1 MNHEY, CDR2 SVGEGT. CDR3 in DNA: TGTGCCAGCAGCTACAGAAGCCATCAGCCCCAGCATTTT. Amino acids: CASSYRSHQPQHF.

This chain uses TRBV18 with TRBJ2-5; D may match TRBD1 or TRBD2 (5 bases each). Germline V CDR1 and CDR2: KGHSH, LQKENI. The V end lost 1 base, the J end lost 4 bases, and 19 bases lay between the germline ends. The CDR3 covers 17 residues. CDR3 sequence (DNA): TGTGCCAGCTCACCACTGAGGTCTCAGGGAGCCTTAGAGACCCAGTACTTC. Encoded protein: CASSPLRSQGALETQYF.

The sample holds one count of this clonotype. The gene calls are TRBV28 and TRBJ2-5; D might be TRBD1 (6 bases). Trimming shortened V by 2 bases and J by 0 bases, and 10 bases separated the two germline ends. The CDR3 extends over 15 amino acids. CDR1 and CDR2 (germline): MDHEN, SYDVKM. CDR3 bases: TGTGCCAGCAGTTTAGACCGGGACAACCAAGAGACCCAGTACTTC. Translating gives CASSLDRDNQETQYF.

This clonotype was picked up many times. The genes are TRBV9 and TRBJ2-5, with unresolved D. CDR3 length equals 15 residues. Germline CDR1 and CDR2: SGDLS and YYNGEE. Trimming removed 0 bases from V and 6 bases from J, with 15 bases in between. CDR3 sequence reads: CASSVGTAPEQTQYF. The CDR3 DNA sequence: TGTGCCAGCAGCGTAGGAACGGCCCCAGAGCAGACCCAGTACTTC.

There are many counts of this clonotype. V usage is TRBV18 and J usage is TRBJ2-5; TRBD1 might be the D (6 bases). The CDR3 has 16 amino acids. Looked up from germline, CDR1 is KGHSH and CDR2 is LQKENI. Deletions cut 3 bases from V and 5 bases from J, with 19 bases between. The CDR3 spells CASSPGQKITRETQYF. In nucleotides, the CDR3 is TGTGCCAGCTCACCCGGACAGAAAATTACCCGGGAGACCCAGTACTTC.

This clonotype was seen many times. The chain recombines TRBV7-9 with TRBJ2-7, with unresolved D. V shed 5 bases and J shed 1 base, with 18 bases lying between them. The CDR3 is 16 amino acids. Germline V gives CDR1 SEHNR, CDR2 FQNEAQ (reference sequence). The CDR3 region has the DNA TGTGCCAGCAGCCAAAACCATAGAGACAAGTCCTACGAGCAGTACTTC. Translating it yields CASSQNHRDKSYEQYF.

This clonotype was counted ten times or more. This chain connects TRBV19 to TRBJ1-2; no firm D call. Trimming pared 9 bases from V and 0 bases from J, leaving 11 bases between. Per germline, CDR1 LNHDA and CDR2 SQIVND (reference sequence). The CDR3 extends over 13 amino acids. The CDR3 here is CASISYSNYGYTF. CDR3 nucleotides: TGTGCCAGCATCTCATATTCTAACTATGGCTACACCTTC.

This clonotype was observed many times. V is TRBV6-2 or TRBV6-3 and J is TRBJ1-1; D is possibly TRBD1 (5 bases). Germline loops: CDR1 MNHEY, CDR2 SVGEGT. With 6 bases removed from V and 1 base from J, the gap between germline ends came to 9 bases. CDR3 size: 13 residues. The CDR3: CASRIGQNTEAFF. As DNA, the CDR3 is TGTGCCAGCAGGATAGGACAGAACACTGAAGCTTTCTTT.